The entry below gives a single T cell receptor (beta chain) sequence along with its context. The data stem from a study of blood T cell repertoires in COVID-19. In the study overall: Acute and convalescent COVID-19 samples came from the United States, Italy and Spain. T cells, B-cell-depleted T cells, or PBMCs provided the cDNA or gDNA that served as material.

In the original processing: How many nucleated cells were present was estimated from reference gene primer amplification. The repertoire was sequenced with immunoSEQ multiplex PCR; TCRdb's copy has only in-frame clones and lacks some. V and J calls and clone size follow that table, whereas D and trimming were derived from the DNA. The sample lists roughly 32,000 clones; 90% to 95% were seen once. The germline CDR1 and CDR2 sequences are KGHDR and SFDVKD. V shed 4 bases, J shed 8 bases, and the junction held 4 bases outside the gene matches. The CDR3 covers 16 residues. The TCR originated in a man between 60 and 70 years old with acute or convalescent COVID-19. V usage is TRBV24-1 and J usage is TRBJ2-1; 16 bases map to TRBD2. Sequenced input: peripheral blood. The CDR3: CATSEGLAGGHHEQFF. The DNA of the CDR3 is TGTGCCACCAGTGAGGGACTAGCGGGAGGGCACCATGAGCAGTTCTTC.